The present T cell receptor beta chain was sequenced within a study of blood T cell repertoires in COVID-19. The wider study: Sites in the United States, Italy and Spain provided acute and convalescent COVID-19 samples. The analysed material was cDNA or gDNA that came from T cells, B-cell-depleted T cells, or PBMCs.

Original processing notes: Counts of nucleated cells, estimated from reference gene primer amplification, were obtained. Libraries were prepared by immunoSEQ multiplex PCR; TCRdb keeps only in-frame clonotypes and omits some of them. The V and J calls and clone size were taken over from that table, and D and trimming were inferred from the DNA. In the table there are 150,000 to 170,000 clones, roughly 85% of which are singletons. The V gene's germline CDR1 is SGHTA and CDR2 FQGTGA. There are 15 residues in the CDR3. V shed 4 bases, J shed 5 bases, and the junction held 7 bases outside the gene matches. The Seattle patients, enrolled during active infection, were followed longitudinally.

The chain is built from TRBV7-3 and TRBJ2-5; 10 bases match TRBD1. This TCR was sampled from a woman between 55 and 75 years old with COVID-19, enrolled during active disease. The sequenced sample was peripheral blood. CDR3 coding DNA: TGTGCCAGCAGCTCGACCGGGACAGGGGTGGAGACCCAGTACTTC. This translates into CASSSTGTGVETQYF.